Listed below are T cell receptor beta chains from one sample, sequenced in a study of vaccination and CD4 T cells after COVID-19. MiXCR, run by TCRdb on the PCR reads, gives a single entry per CDR3 protein. This sample has some 3,200 distinct CDR3 sequences, with about 80% found just once. The antigens of these receptors remain unknown. Sequencing used CD4+ T cells from blood, cultured in vitro. The source is a human donor who had recovered from COVID-19. CDR3s include the opening cysteine and the closing phenylalanine or tryptophan. Some rows have no size entry. The others give once, few or many, or a class for an expanded clone.

NA	TRBV12-3/TRBV12-4	CASSPLGIYGYTF
NA	TRBV7-3	CASSRDFIADTQYF
NA	TRBV7-3	CASSLIAGAGGRTDTQYF
NA	TRBV5-1	CASSFPRDRGAGGESNYGYTF
once	TRBV19	CASSTHPGRTDTQYF
few	TRBV20-1	CSAKNSGGAMDTQYF
NA	TRBV15	CATSRLIDTSYGYTF
NA	TRBV2	CASSEEVQPQHF
NA	TRBV15	CATSRRSAGYGYTF
large	TRBV6-1	CASSSLRGFNDYGYTF
once	TRBV3-1	CASGQGIEGPQHF
once	TRBV30	CAGDYGKLFF
NA	TRBV20-1	CSATLYPQGQERYGYTF
NA	TRBV7-2	CASSLGSKGTQYF
NA	TRBV2	CASSVGGTYNEQFF
NA	TRBV19	CASNRRGSTEAFF
NA	TRBV27	CASKSTGREEKLFF
NA	TRBV7-8	CASSPREGGGTEAFF
once	TRBV19	CASSTPRTSGNTIYF
NA	TRBV6-1	CATGDISGYSNQPQHF
NA	TRBV7-2	CASSLIGRSLTF
NA	TRBV6-1	CASSRGGQGAYEQYF
NA	TRBV6-2/TRBV6-3	CASSYQRGHQETQYF
large	TRBV18	CASSPPDSGANVLTF
NA	TRBV5-4	CASSRLVAEQYF
NA	TRBV6-5	CASSYTGLGGGYTF
NA	TRBV7-8	CASSFRRGENTEAFF
NA	TRBV6-1	CASTHIREGDGYTF
NA	TRBV6-5	CASSLTGNQPQHF
NA	TRBV27	CASSLSHFPTAFTQYEQYF
NA	TRBV12-3/TRBV12-4	CASREGAREQYF
NA	TRBV7-2	CASSLVYQETQYF
NA	TRBV20-1	CSASGAGNTEAFF
NA	TRBV20-1	CSARDPRTYEQYF
NA	TRBV25-1	CASTSTGWDNSPLHF
NA	TRBV7-9	CASSPTDRVGTGELFF
NA	TRBV2	CASSPGQLYEQYF
few	TRBV7-9	CASSPAQRTYEGYTF
once	TRBV20-1	CSAPGSNYEPSNYGYTF
once	TRBV19	CASSEHGVNTEAFF
NA	TRBV7-9	CASSRDRGVGNQPQHF
NA	TRBV10-3	CAIGGQGSTDTQYF
NA	TRBV15	CATSRSGHSSRYSNQPQHF
NA	TRBV27	CASSRDKNTGELFF
NA	TRBV19	CASSISRSYYGYTF
NA	TRBV20-1	CSAPRGSYGYTF
NA	TRBV7-3	CASTAGGANTGELFF
NA	TRBV7-9	CASSRDYSPLHF
NA	TRBV6-1	CASRTQGRGTEAFF
NA	TRBV7-9	CASSLDGYQPQHF